Listed below are T cell receptor beta chains from one sample, sequenced in a study of CD8 T cells in ankylosing spondylitis. TCRdb reprocessed the 5' RACE reads via MiXCR and lists one record per CDR3 protein. Of 190,000 or so distinct CDR3 sequences listed, around 13% were seen once; the top ten hold more than 15%. The sample taken for sequencing was blood, either unsorted or a sorted T cell fraction (not recorded which). These TCRs come from a male donor with ankylosing spondylitis or in good health (not recorded which). The CDR3 runs from the conserved cysteine through the conserved F or W. D genes are given only for firm matches. Clone size appears in some rows only: once, few, many, or a class for an expanded clone.

-	TRBD1	TRBV5-1	TRBJ2-3	CASSPSGQPITDTQYF	TGCGCCAGCAGCCCCTCGGGACAGCCGATCACAGATACGCAGTATTTT
few	TRBD2	TRBV6-5	TRBJ2-2	CASSYGSGGTGELFF	TGTGCCAGCAGTTACGGGTCGGGGGGCACCGGGGAGCTGTTTTTT
few	TRBD2	TRBV20-1	TRBJ2-7	CSARSRGGFDGEQYF	TGCAGTGCTAGGAGCCGCGGGGGGTTTGACGGGGAGCAGTACTTC
once	-	TRBV7-9	TRBJ1-1	CASSLQGPEAFF	TGTGCCAGCAGCTTACAGGGGCCAGAAGCTTTCTTT
-	-	TRBV7-6	TRBJ1-4	CASSLDELPNEKLFF	TGTGCCAGCAGCTTAGATGAGCTCCCGAATGAAAAACTGTTTTTT
many	-	TRBV20-1	TRBJ2-3	CSARVGSQGRFEHTQYF	TGCAGTGCTAGAGTGGGGTCGCAGGGGAGATTCGAGCATACGCAGTATTTT
few	TRBD1	TRBV24-1	TRBJ2-1	CATSDPDRGHEQFF	TGTGCCACCAGTGACCCGGACAGGGGCCATGAGCAGTTCTTC
few	-	TRBV5-1	TRBJ2-7	CASSLALNEQYF	TGCGCCAGCAGCTTGGCCCTAAACGAGCAGTACTTC
-	-	TRBV27	TRBJ1-2	CASSSFSVSNYGYTF	TGTGCCAGCAGTTCCTTTTCTGTGTCAAACTATGGCTACACCTTC
many	-	TRBV5-6	TRBJ2-6	CASSSDTSGANVLTF	TGTGCCAGCAGCTCAGACACCTCTGGGGCCAACGTCCTGACTTTC
-	-	TRBV14	TRBJ2-1	CASSEYRGGGEQFF	TGTGCCAGCAGCGAGTACAGGGGAGGGGGTGAGCAGTTCTTC
many	-	TRBV29-1	TRBJ2-7	CSVARGDISYEQYF	TGCAGCGTTGCACGAGGGGATATCTCCTACGAGCAGTACTTC
many	TRBD2	TRBV6-2/TRBV6-3	TRBJ2-1	CASSYAAGGPNEQFF	TGTGCCAGCAGTTATGCTGCGGGAGGGCCGAATGAGCAGTTCTTC
few	-	TRBV20-1	TRBJ2-7	CSAPLRGSYEQYF	TGCAGTGCTCCCCTCCGGGGTTCCTACGAGCAGTACTTC
-	-	TRBV5-1	TRBJ1-4	CASSEGNEKLFF	TGCGCCAGCTCGGAGGGGAATGAAAAACTGTTTTTT
-	-	TRBV5-1	TRBJ1-1	CASSLDEGMNTEAFF	TGCGCCAGCAGCTTGGACGAGGGGATGAACACTGAAGCTTTCTTT
-	-	TRBV12-3/TRBV12-4	TRBJ2-7	CASSPAVISYEQYF	TGTGCCAGCAGTCCTGCAGTTATCTCCTACGAGCAGTACTTC
-	TRBD1	TRBV6-1	TRBJ2-7	CASSETGGGYEQYF	TGTGCCAGCAGTGAGACAGGGGGTGGCTACGAGCAGTACTTC
-	-	TRBV11-2	TRBJ2-7	CASSLVSMVHEQYF	TGTGCCAGCAGCTTAGTGTCCATGGTCCACGAGCAGTACTTC
few	TRBD1	TRBV6-2/TRBV6-3	TRBJ2-7	CASSPRQGVGEQYF	TGTGCCAGCAGTCCAAGACAGGGGGTAGGAGAGCAGTACTTC
-	-	TRBV28	TRBJ1-2	CASSLVRDEARYGYTF	TGTGCCAGCAGTTTAGTTAGGGACGAAGCTCGCTATGGCTACACCTTC
few	-	TRBV12-3/TRBV12-4	TRBJ2-4	CASSEEGNIQYF	TGTGCCAGCTCGGAAGAGGGAAACATTCAGTACTTC
few	-	TRBV4-1	TRBJ1-2	CASSQFRASGSDYGYTF	TGCGCCAGCAGCCAATTTAGGGCCAGCGGGAGCGACTATGGCTACACCTTC
-	TRBD1	TRBV27	TRBJ1-6	CASSLSWQARGDSPLHF	TGTGCCAGCAGTTTATCGTGGCAGGCCAGGGGGGATTCACCCCTCCACTTT
-	TRBD1	TRBV27	TRBJ1-1	CASSLQGVHTEAFF	TGTGCCAGCAGTCTACAGGGGGTTCACACTGAAGCTTTCTTT
few	TRBD1	TRBV5-5	TRBJ2-3	CASSFRRGQNSYTQYF	TGTGCCAGCAGTTTCAGAAGGGGACAGAATTCCTATACGCAGTATTTT
-	-	TRBV7-9	TRBJ2-7	CASSLEGSVTYEQYF	TGTGCCAGCAGCTTAGAGGGTAGCGTTACCTACGAGCAGTACTTC
-	-	TRBV2	TRBJ2-1	CASSEVLGKVF	TGTGCCAGCAGTGAAGTGCTAGGGAAGGTCTTC
few	-	TRBV5-5	TRBJ2-7	CASSASPMGDYEQYF	TGTGCCAGCAGCGCTTCCCCGATGGGAGACTACGAGCAGTACTTC